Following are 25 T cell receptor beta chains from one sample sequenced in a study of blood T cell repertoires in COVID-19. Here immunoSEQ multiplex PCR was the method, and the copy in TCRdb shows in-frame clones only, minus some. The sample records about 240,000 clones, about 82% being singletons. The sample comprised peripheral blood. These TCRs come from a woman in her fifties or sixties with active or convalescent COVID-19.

This CDR3 is CSATIWTEAFF. The DNA for the CDR3 is TGCAGTGCTACTATCTGGACTGAAGCTTTCTTT. The rearrangement joins TRBV20-1 to TRBJ1-1; the D is unclear. The CDR3 has 11 residues. With 4 bases removed from V and 5 bases from J, the gap between germline ends came to 8 bases. Per the germline V gene, CDR1 is DFQATT and CDR2 is SNEGSKA (reference sequence).

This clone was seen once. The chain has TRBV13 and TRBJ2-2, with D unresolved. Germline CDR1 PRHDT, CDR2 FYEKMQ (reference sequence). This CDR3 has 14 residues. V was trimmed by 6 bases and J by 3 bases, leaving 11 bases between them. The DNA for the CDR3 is TGTGCCAGCAGTTTTGATCAGGACACCGGGGAGCTGTTTTTT. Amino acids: CASSFDQDTGELFF.

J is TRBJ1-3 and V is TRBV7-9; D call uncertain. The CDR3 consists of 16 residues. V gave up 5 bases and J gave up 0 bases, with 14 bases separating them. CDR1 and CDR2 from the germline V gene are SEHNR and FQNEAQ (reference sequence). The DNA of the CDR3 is TGTGCCAGCAGCAAGTACCTCAAGAGCTCTGGAAACACCATATATTTT. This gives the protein CASSKYLKSSGNTIYF.

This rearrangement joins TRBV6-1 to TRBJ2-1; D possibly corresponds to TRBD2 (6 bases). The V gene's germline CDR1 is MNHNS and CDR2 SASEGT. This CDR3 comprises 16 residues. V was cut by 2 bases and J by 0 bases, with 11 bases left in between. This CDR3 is CASSEYGGASYNEQFF. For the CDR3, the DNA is TGTGCCAGCAGTGAATACGGCGGGGCCTCCTACAATGAGCAGTTCTTC.

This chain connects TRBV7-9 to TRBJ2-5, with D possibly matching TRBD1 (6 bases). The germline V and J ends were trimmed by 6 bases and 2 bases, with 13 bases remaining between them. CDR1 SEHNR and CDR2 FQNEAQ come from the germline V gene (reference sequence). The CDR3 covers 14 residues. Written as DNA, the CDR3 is TGTGCCAGCAGTTATAACGGACAGCAAGAGACCCAGTACTTC. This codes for CASSYNGQQETQYF.

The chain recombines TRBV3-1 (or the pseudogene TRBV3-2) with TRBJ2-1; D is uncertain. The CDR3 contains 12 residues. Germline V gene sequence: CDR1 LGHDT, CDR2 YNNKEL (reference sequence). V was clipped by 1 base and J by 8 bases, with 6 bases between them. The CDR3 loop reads CASSQAGYEQFF. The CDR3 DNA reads TGTGCCAGCAGCCAAGCAGGCTATGAGCAGTTCTTC.

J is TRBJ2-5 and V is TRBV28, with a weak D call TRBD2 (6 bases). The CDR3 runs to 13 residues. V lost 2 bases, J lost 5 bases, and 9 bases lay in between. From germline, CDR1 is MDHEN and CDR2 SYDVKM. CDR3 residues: CASSLPGGETQYF. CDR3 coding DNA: TGTGCCAGCAGTTTACCTGGGGGGGAGACCCAGTACTTC.

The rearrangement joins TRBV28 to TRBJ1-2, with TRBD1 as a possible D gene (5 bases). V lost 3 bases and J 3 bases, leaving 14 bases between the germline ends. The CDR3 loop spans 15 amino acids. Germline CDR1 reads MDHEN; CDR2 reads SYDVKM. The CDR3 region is CASSFYGGRDYGYTF. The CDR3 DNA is TGTGCCAGCAGTTTTTACGGGGGGAGGGACTATGGCTACACCTTC.

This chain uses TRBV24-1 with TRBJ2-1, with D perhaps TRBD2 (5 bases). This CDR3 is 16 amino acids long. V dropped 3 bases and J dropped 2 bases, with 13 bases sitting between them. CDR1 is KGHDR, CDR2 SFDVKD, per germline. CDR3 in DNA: TGTGCCACCAGTGATCCGGAGGTAAGCCCCTACAATGAGCAGTTCTTC. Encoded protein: CATSDPEVSPYNEQFF.

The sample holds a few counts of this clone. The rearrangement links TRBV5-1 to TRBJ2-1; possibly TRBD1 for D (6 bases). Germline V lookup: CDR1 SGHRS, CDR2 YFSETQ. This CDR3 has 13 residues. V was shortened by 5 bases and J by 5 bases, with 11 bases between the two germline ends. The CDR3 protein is CASSRDINNEQFF. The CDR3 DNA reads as TGCGCCAGCAGTCGGGACATTAACAATGAGCAGTTCTTC.

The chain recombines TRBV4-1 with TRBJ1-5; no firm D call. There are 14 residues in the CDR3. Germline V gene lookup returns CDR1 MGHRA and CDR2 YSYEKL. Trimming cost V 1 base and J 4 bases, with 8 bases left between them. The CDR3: CASSQVALNQPQHF. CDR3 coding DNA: TGCGCCAGCAGCCAAGTTGCGCTAAATCAGCCCCAGCATTTT.

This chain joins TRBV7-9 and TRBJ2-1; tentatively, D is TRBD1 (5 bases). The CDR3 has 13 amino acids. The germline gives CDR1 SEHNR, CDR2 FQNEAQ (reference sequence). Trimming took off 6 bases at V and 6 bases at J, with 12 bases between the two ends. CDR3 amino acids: CASSIQESNEQFF. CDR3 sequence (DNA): TGTGCCAGCAGTATACAGGAGTCCAATGAGCAGTTCTTC.

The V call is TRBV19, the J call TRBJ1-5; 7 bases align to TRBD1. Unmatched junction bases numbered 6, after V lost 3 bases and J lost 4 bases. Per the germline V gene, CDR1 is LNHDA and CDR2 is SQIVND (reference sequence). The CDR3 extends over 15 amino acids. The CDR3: CASSMGRQGNQPQHF. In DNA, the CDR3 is TGTGCCAGTAGTATGGGGCGACAGGGAAATCAGCCCCAGCATTTT.

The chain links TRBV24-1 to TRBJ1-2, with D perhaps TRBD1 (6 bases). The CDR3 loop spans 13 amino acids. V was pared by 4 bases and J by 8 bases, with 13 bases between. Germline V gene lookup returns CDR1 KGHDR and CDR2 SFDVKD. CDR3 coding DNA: TGTGCCACCAGTGACCGGGGACACCCAGGCTACACCTTC. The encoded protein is CATSDRGHPGYTF.

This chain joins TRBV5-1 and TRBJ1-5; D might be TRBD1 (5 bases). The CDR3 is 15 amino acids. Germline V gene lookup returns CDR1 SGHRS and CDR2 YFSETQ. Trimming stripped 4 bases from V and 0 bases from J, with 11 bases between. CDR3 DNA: TGCGCCAGCAGCCCCGACAGTTATAGCAATCAGCCCCAGCATTTT. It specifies CASSPDSYSNQPQHF.

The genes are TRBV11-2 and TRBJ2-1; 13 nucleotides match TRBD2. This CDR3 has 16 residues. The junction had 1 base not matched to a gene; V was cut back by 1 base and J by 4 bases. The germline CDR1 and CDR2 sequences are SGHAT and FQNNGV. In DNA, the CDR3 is TGTGCCAGCAGCTTAGGGGGACTAGCGGGATACAATGAGCAGTTCTTC. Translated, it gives CASSLGGLAGYNEQFF.

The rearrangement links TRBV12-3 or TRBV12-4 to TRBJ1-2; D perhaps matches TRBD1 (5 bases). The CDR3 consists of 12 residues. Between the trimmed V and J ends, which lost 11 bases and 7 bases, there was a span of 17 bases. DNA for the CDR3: TGTGCCTCCCTAAACCAGGGTATTGGCTACACCTTC. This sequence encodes CASLNQGIGYTF.

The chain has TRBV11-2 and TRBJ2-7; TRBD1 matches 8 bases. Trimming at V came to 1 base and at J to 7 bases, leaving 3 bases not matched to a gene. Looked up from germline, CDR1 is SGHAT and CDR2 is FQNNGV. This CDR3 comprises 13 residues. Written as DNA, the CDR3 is TGTGCCAGCAGCTTAGGGCAGGGGGCAGAGCAGTACGTC. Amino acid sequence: CASSLGQGAEQYV.

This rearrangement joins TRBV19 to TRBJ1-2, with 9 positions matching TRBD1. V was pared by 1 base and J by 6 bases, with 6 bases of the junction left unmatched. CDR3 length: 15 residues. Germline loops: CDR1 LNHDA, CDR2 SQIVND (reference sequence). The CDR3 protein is CASSIALGTGHGYTF. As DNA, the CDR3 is TGTGCCAGTAGTATAGCTTTAGGGACAGGGCATGGCTACACCTTC.

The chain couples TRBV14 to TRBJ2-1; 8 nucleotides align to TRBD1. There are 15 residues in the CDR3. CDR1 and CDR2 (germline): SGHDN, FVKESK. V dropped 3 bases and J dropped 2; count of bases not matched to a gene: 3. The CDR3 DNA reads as TGTGCCAGCAGCCACGGACAGGGAGCCTACAATGAGCAGTTCTTC. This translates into CASSHGQGAYNEQFF.

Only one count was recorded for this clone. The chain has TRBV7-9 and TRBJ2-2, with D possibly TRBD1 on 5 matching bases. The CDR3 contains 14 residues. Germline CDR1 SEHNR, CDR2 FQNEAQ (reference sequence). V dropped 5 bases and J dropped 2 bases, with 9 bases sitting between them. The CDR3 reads CASSPDSNTGELFF. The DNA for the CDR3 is TGTGCCAGCAGCCCCGACAGTAACACCGGGGAGCTGTTTTTT.

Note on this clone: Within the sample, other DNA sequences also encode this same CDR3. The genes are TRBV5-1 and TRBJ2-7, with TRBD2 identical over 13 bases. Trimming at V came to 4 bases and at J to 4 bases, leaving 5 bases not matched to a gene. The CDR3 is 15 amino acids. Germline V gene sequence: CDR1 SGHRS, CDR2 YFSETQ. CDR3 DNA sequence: TGCGCCAGCAGCCTGACTAGCGGGGGGTCTTACGAGCAGTACGTC. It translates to CASSLTSGGSYEQYV.

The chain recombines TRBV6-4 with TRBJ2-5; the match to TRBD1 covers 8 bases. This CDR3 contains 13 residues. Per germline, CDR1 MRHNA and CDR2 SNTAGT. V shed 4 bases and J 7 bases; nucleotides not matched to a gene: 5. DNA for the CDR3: TGTGCCAGCAGTGCGGACAGGGCGGGGACCCAGTACTTC. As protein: CASSADRAGTQYF.

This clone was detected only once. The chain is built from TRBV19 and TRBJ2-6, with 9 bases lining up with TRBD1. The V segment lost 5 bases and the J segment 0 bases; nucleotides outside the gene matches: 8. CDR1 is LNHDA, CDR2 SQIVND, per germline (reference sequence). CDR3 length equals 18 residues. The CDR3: CASSPLGTGSSGANVLTF. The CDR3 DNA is TGTGCCAGTAGTCCCTTGGGGACAGGGAGCTCTGGGGCCAACGTCCTGACTTTC.

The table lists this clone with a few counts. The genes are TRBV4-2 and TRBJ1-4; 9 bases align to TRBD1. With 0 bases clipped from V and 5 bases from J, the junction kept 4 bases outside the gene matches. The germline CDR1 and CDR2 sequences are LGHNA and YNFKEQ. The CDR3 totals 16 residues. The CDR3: CASSQDMGTGNEKLFF. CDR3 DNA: TGTGCCAGCAGCCAAGATATGGGGACAGGGAATGAAAAACTGTTTTTT.